A single sample gave rise to the 24 T cell receptor beta chains below, sequenced in a study of glioma-infiltrating T cells. The iRepertoire nested amplicon-rescue multiplex PCR amplified TCR alpha and beta CDR3s from RNA. In TCRdb, the multiplex PCR reads were re-called with MiXCR into one record per CDR3 protein. The sample contains about 210,000 distinct CDR3 sequences, approximately 30% of which appear only once. Sequenced material: glioma tissue, nonneoplastic brain tissue, or PBMCs (not recorded which). The source is a human donor with low-grade glioma or glioblastoma, undergoing nonglioma brain surgery, or in good health (not recorded which).

There are many counts of this clonotype. V usage is TRBV19 and J usage is TRBJ2-7; TRBD2 matches at 7 bases. The germline V gene has CDR1 LNHDA and CDR2 SQIVND (reference sequence). V lost 3 bases to trimming and J lost 2 bases; unmatched junction nucleotides: 7. The CDR3 runs 15 residues. The CDR3 DNA is TGTGCCAGTAGTATGGGGTCTAGCGGAGCCTACGAGCAGTACTTC. Translating gives CASSMGSSGAYEQYF.

In the case of this clonotype: The germline gene is not matched at one end of the junction; a read error may be the cause. V gene TRBV6-6 combines with J gene TRBJ2-7; a possible D gene is TRBD2 (5 bases). The CDR3 loop spans 16 amino acids. Germline CDR1 MNHNY, CDR2 SVGAGI (reference sequence). CDR3 region: CASSHAGERLYYEQYF. CDR3 DNA sequence: TGCGCCAGCAGCCACGCCGGCGAGCGGCTTTACTACGAGCAGTACTTC.

As concerns this clonotype: Here the CDR3 omits its conserved ending phenylalanine or tryptophan, so a read error is the likely source. The genes are TRBV7-2 and TRBJ2-1; D is possibly TRBD2 (6 bases). The CDR3 covers 15 residues. The germline V gene encodes CDR1 SGHTA and CDR2 FQGNSA. V was cut by 5 bases and J by 2 bases, with 13 bases left in between. The CDR3 bases are TGTGCCAGCAGCACCAGCGGGTCTCCCTACAATGAGCAGTTCCTC. This sequence encodes CASSTSGSPYNEQFL.

This clonotype has at least ten counts. The CDR3 region has the DNA TGTGCCAGCTCACCAGCAGGAACTGAAGCTTTCTTT. Its translation: CASSPAGTEAFF. The chain combines TRBV18 with TRBJ1-1; no definite D call. Per the germline V gene, CDR1 is KGHSH and CDR2 is LQKENI. The ends were cut back, 2 bases at V and 5 bases at J, with 6 bases in the middle. The length of the CDR3 is 12 residues.

This clonotype was counted many times. The CDR3 DNA reads as TGTGCCAGCAGCTTATCTACGAAGGGGTCTGGAAACACCATATATTTT. This codes for CASSLSTKGSGNTIYF. V gene TRBV7-9 combines with J gene TRBJ1-3; possible D gene TRBD1, 5 bases. Per germline, CDR1 SEHNR and CDR2 FQNEAQ (reference sequence). The CDR3 covers 16 residues. Trimming took 2 bases from V and 1 from J, leaving 12 bases between them. The whole variable domain, filled in from reference TRBV7-9 and TRBJ1-3, reads DTGVSQNPRHKITKRGQNVTFRCDPISEHNRLYWYRQTLGQGPEFLTYFQNEAQLEKSRLLSDRFSAERPKGSFSTLEIQRTEQGDSAMYLCASSLSTKGSGNTIYFGEGSWLTVV.

With respect to this clonotype: Since the CDR3 does not end with the conserved phenylalanine or tryptophan, this likely comes from a read error. No DNA is shown, since the ends of the CDR3 on it are uncertain; the CDR3 is the one TCRdb lists. The chain has TRBV6-2 or TRBV6-3 and TRBJ1-1; TRBD1, the table's D call, lacks a check against the DNA. The CDR3 has 13 residues if both end residues are counted. The germline V gene encodes CDR1 MNHEY and CDR2 SVGEGT. The CDR3 loop reads CARSPGAGPEALC.

About this clonotype itself: Because it lacks the conserved phenylalanine or tryptophan at the end, this CDR3 is likely a read error. The DNA is left out, because the CDR3 cannot be placed on it with certainty; the CDR3 is given as TCRdb lists it. The CDR3 sequence: CASSLDQREIEYL. V gene TRBV7-2 combines with J gene TRBJ2-7; the tabulated D call, TRBD2, remains unverified against the DNA. The CDR3 numbers 13 amino acids, ends counted. Looked up from germline, CDR1 is SGHTA and CDR2 is FQGNSA.

This clonotype was seen more than once but under ten times. The V and J genes are TRBV5-1 and TRBJ2-7; the match to TRBD2 covers 11 bases. Germline V gene lookup returns CDR1 SGHRS and CDR2 YFSETQ. The CDR3 runs 15 residues. V lost 3 bases, J lost 7 bases, and 9 bases stayed unmatched. CDR3 loop: CASSSIAGGLQEQYF. CDR3 nucleotide sequence: TGCGCCAGCAGCTCTATAGCGGGAGGGCTACAAGAGCAGTACTTC.

Notes on this clonotype: The junction departs from germline at one end; a sequencing error may be responsible. This chain links TRBV20-1 with TRBJ2-7; TRBD1 or TRBD2 may be the D gene (6 bases each). The CDR3 covers 12 residues. In germline, CDR1 is DFQATT, CDR2 SNEGSKA (reference sequence). Here the CDR3 reads CSTRGARDEAFF. The CDR3 coding sequence is TGCAGTACGAGGGGGGCCAGGGATGAAGCTTTCTTC.

This clonotype has a single count. As DNA, the CDR3 is TGCAGCACTAGATGGGACAAAAGTACTGAAGCTTTCTTT. It codes for CSTRWDKSTEAFF. The chain carries TRBV29-1 and TRBJ1-1; the D gene is possibly TRBD1 (6 bases). In germline, CDR1 is SQVTM, CDR2 ANQGSEA. Between the trimmed V and J ends, which lost 8 bases and 5 bases, there was a span of 18 bases. The CDR3 totals 13 residues.

Worth noting for this clonotype: A much bigger clone sits one base away, suggesting this may be a read error. The chain links TRBV4-3 to TRBJ2-2; D possibly corresponds to TRBD1 (6 bases). The CDR3 is made up of 15 amino acids. Germline V gives CDR1 LGHNA, CDR2 YSLEER. The CDR3 region has the DNA TGCGCCAGCAGGCAAGATCGGACAGCGAGAAGTCAGCTGTTTTTT. Protein: CASRQDRTARSQLFF.

This clonotype was detected only once. V and J are TRBV20-1 and TRBJ2-1, with D unresolved. CDR1 is DFQATT, CDR2 SNEGSKA, per germline (reference sequence). The CDR3 is made up of 13 amino acids. V lost 7 bases and J lost 6, with 16 bases in between. DNA for the CDR3: TGCAGTGATGCCATTGGCCGTGGCAATGAGCAGTTCTTC. Residues: CSDAIGRGNEQFF.

This clonotype was recorded at least ten times. The chain uses TRBV19 and TRBJ2-4; a weak D match, TRBD2 (5 bases). V was cut by 5 bases and J by 3 bases, with 14 bases left in between. Germline CDR1 and CDR2: LNHDA and SQIVND (reference sequence). The CDR3 covers 15 residues. CDR3 nucleotides: TGTGCCAGTAGTTTTTTGGAGGAGAGCAAAAACATTCAGTACTTC. This sequence encodes CASSFLEESKNIQYF.

The chain joins TRBV4-1 to TRBJ2-3; D remains unclear. Germline V gives CDR1 MGHRA, CDR2 YSYEKL. This CDR3 is built from 9 residues. Trimming pared 8 bases from V and 6 bases from J, leaving 3 bases between. CDR3 DNA sequence: TGCGCCAGCCCCGATACGCAGTATTTT. Translation gives CASPDTQYF.

Ten or more counts support this clonotype. The V gene is TRBV6-1, the J gene TRBJ2-7; the match to TRBD2 covers 7 bases. Looked up from germline, CDR1 is MNHNS and CDR2 is SASEGT. Trimming removed 7 bases from V and 1 base from J; junction bases left unmatched: 10. The CDR3 is 15 residues long. DNA of the CDR3: TGTGCCAGCAATCCGGTGGGCGGGAGATCCTACGAGCAGTACTTC. As protein: CASNPVGGRSYEQYF.

The chain joins TRBV7-2 to TRBJ1-2; tentative D call: TRBD1 (6 bases). This CDR3 has 16 amino acids. Deletions cut 4 bases from V and 4 bases from J, with 19 bases between. Germline values: CDR1 SGHTA, CDR2 FQGNSA. The CDR3 coding sequence is TGTGCCAGCAGCTCCCGGACAGTCGGAGGGGCCTATGGCTACACCTTC. It translates to CASSSRTVGGAYGYTF.

This clonotype was detected ten times or more. J is TRBJ2-1 and V is TRBV6-2 or TRBV6-3, with 9 nucleotides matching TRBD2. Germline trimming cut 2 bases from V and 4 bases from J; bases unmatched to any gene: 0. The CDR3 length is 14 residues. Germline V CDR1 and CDR2: MNHEY, SVGEGT. The CDR3 loop reads CASSYAGGYNEQFF. The CDR3 nucleotides read TGTGCCAGCAGTTACGCGGGAGGGTACAATGAGCAGTTCTTC.

The sample holds many counts of this clonotype. The rearrangement uses TRBV4-3 and TRBJ1-3; TRBD1 matches 11 bases. This CDR3 is 16 amino acids long. With 3 bases clipped from V and 4 bases from J, the junction kept 5 bases outside the gene matches. Germline V gives CDR1 LGHNA, CDR2 YSLEER. The CDR3 DNA is TGCGCCAGCAGCCAGGAAGGACAGGGGGCCGGAAACACCATATATTTT. Translating gives CASSQEGQGAGNTIYF.

Here the CDR3 reads CASRGREGNQPQHF. The DNA of the CDR3 is TGTGCCAGCAGGGGCAGGGAGGGCAATCAGCCCCAGCATTTT. The V gene is TRBV2, the J gene TRBJ1-5; D might be TRBD1 (5 bases). The length of the CDR3 is 14 residues. Germline values: CDR1 SNHLY, CDR2 FYNNEI. V gave up 6 bases and J gave up 2 bases, with 11 bases separating them.

The sample holds many counts of this clonotype. The V and J genes are TRBV28 and TRBJ2-7; tentatively, D is TRBD1 (6 bases). The CDR3 length is 12 residues. The V end was cut by 5 bases, the J end by 5 bases, with 10 bases between. Per the germline V gene, CDR1 is MDHEN and CDR2 is SYDVKM. CDR3: CASSHRAHEQYF. The CDR3 DNA follows: TGTGCCAGCAGTCACAGGGCCCACGAGCAGTACTTC.

This clonotype was seen a single time. A read error may be the cause here, since a much bigger clone is one base away. This rearrangement joins TRBV4-1 to TRBJ2-7, with D tentatively TRBD1 or TRBD2 (5 bases each). The germline gives CDR1 MGHRA, CDR2 YSYEKL. The CDR3 is made up of 14 amino acids. The V end lost 0 bases, the J end lost 10 bases, and 16 bases lay between the germline ends. CDR3 nucleotides: TGCGCCAGCAGCCAAGATCAGAATATGGGGGATCAGTACTTC. Translation: CASSQDQNMGDQYF.

Turning to this clonotype: This clone may be a read error of a much larger clone one base away. Because the CDR3 is missing its conserved closing phenylalanine or tryptophan, this is likely a read error. This sequence joins TRBV6-6 and TRBJ1-2, with unresolved D. Germline CDR1 is MNHNY and CDR2 is SVGAGI (reference sequence). The CDR3 sequence is 14 residues long. The CDR3: CAISESVQNYGYTL. The CDR3 DNA reads as TGTGCCATCAGTGAGTCTGTACAGAACTATGGCTACACCTTA.

This clonotype has a handful of counts. V is TRBV12-3 or TRBV12-4 and J is TRBJ2-3; 7 positions agree with TRBD1. Unmatched junction bases numbered 1, after V lost 5 bases and J lost 5 bases. The CDR3 sequence is 12 residues long. CDR3 sequence: CASSPGGDTQYF. The CDR3 coding sequence is TGTGCCAGCAGTCCAGGGGGAGATACGCAGTATTTT.

Note on this clonotype: A much larger clone lies a single base off, so this may be a read error. The chain uses TRBV4-1 and TRBJ2-3; unclear D gene. CDR1 and CDR2 (germline): MGHRA, YSYEKL. The length of the CDR3 is 15 residues. CDR3 sequence reads: CASSLTSTTAETQYF. DNA of the CDR3: TGCGCCAGCAGCCTAACTTCTACTACCGCAGAAACGCAGTATTTT.